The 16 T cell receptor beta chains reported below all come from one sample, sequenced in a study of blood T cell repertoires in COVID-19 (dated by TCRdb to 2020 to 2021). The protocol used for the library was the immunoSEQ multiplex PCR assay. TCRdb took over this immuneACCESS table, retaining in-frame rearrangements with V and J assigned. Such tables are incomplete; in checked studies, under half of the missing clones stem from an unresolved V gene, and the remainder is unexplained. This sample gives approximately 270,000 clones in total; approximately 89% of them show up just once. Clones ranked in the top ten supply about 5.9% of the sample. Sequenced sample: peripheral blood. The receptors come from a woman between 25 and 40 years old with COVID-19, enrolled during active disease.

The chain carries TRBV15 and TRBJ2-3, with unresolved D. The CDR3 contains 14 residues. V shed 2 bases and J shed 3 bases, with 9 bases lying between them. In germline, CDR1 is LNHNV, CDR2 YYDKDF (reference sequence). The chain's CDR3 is CATSRPLGTDTQYF. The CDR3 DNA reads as TGTGCCACCAGCAGACCCCTAGGAACAGATACGCAGTATTTT.

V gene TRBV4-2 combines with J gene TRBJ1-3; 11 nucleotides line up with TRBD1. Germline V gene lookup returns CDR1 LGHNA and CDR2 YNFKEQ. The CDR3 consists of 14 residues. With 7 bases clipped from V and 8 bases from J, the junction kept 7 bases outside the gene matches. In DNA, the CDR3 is TGTGCCAGCAATACGGACAGGGGGCTAGACACCATATATTTT. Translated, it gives CASNTDRGLDTIYF.

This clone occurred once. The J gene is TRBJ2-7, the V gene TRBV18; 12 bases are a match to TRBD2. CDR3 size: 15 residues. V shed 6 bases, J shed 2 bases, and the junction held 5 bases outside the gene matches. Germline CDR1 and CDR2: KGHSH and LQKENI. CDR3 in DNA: TGTGCCAGCTCGTCGACTAGCGGGAGACCCTACGAGCAGTACGTC. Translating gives CASSSTSGRPYEQYV.

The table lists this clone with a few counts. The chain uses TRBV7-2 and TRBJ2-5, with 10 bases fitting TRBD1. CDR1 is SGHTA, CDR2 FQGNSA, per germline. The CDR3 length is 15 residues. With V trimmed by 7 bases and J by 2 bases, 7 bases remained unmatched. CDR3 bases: TGTGCCAGCACCCTGACAGGGGGCGGGCAAGAGACCCAGTACTTC. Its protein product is CASTLTGGGQETQYF.

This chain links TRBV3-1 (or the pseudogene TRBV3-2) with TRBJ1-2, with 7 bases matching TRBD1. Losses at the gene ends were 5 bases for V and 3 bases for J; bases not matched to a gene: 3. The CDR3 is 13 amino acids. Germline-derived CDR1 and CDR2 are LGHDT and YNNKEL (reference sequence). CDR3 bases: TGTGCCAGCAGCGGGGACAGCGACTATGGCTACACCTTC. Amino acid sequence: CASSGDSDYGYTF.

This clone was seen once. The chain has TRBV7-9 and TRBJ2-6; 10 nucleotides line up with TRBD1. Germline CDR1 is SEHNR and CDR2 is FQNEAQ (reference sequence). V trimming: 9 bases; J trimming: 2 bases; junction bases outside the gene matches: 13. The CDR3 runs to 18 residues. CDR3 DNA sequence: TGTGCCAGTCCCTTTAGTGGGACAGGGGAGGCTGGGGCCAACGTCCTGACTTTC. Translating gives CASPFSGTGEAGANVLTF.

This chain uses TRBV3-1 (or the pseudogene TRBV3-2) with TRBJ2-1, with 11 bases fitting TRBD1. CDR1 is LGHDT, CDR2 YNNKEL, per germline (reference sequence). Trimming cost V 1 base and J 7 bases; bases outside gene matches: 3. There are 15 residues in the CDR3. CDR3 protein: CASSQGTGGRNEQFF. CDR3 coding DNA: TGTGCCAGCAGCCAAGGGACAGGGGGCAGGAATGAGCAGTTCTTC.

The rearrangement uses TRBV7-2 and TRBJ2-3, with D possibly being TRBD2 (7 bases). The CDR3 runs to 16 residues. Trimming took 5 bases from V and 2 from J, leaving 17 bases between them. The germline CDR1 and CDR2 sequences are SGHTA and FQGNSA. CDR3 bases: TGTGCCAGCAGCCTACAGGGAGCGGGATACACAGATACGCAGTATTTT. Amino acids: CASSLQGAGYTDTQYF. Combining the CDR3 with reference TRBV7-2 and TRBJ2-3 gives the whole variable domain GAGVSQSPSNKVTEKGKDVELRCDPISGHTALYWYRQSLGQGLEFLIYFQGNSAPDKSGLPSDRFSAERTGGSVSTLTIQRTQQEDSAVYLCASSLQGAGYTDTQYFGPGTRLTVL.

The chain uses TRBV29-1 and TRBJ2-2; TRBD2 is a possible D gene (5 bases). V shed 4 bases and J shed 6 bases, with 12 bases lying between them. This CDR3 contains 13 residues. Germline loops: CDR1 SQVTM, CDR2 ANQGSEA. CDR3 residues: CSVGDPRAGELFF. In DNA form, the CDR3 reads TGCAGCGTTGGCGACCCGAGGGCCGGGGAGCTGTTTTTT.

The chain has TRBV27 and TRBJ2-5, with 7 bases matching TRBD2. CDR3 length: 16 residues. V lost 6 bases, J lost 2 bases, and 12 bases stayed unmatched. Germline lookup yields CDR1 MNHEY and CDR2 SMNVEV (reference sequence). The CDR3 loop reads CASRPLRAGEQETQYF. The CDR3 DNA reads TGTGCCAGCAGACCTCTCCGGGCGGGGGAGCAAGAGACCCAGTACTTC.

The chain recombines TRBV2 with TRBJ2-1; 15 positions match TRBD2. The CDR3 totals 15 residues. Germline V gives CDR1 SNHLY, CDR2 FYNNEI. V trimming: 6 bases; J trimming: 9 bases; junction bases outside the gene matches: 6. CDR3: CASRTWTSGGAEQFF. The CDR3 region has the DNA TGTGCCAGCAGAACGTGGACTAGCGGGGGGGCTGAGCAGTTCTTC.

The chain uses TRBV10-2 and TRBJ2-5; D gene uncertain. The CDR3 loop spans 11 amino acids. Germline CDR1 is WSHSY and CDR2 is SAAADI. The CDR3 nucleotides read TGCGTAGTGTCGACTCAAGAGACCCAGTACTTC. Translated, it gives CVVSTQETQYF.

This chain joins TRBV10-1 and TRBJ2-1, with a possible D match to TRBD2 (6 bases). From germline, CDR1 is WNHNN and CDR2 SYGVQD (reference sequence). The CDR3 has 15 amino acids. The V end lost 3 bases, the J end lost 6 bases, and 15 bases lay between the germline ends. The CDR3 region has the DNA TGCGCCAGCAGTGACTTCGGGACTCCCGGCAATGAGCAGTTCTTC. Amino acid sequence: CASSDFGTPGNEQFF.

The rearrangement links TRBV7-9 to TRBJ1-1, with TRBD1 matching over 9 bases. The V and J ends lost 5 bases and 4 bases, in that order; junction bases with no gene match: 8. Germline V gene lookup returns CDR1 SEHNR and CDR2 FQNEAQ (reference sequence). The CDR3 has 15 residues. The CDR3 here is CASSGPQGAGTEAFF. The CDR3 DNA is TGTGCCAGCAGCGGACCACAGGGGGCAGGCACTGAAGCTTTCTTT.

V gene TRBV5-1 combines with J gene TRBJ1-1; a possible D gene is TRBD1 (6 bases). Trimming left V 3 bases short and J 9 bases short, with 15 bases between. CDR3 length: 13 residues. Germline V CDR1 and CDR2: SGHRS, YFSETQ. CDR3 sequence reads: CASSSDSTGKAFF. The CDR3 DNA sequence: TGCGCCAGCAGCTCGGACAGCACTGGGAAAGCTTTCTTT.

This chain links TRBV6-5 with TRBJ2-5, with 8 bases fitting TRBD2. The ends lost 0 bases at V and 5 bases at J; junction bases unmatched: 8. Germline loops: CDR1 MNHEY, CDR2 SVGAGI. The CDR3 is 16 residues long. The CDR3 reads CASSYSQAGAGETQYF. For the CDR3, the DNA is TGTGCCAGCAGTTACTCCCAAGCGGGGGCCGGGGAGACCCAGTACTTC.